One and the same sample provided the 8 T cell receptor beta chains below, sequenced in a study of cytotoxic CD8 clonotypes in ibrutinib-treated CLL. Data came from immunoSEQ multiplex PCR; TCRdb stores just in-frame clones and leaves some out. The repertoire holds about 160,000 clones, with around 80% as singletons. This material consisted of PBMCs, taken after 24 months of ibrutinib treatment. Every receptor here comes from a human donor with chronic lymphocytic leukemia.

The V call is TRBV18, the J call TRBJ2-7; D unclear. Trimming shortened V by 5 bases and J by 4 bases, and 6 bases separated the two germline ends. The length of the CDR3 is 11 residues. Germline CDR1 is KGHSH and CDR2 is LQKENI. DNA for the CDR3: TGTGCCAGCTCAGGAGAGTACGAGCAGTACTTC. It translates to CASSGEYEQYF.

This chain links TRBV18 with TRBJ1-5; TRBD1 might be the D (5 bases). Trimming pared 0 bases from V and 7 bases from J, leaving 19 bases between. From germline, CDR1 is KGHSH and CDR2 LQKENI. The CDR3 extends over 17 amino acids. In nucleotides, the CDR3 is TGTGCCAGCTCACCACCGTACATAGGGGAAGGAAGACAGCCCCAGCATTTT. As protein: CASSPPYIGEGRQPQHF. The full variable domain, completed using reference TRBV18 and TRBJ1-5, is NAGVMQNPRHLVRRRGQEARLRCSPMKGHSHVYWYRQLPEEGLKFMVYLQKENIIDESGMPKERFSAEFPKEGPSILRIQQVVRGDSAAYFCASSPPYIGEGRQPQHFGDGTRLSIL.

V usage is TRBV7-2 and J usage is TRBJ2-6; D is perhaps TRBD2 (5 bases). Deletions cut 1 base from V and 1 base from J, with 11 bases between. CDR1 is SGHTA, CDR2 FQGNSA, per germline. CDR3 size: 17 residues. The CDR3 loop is CASSLDPRGSGANVLTF. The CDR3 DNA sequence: TGTGCCAGCAGCTTAGATCCTCGGGGTTCTGGGGCCAACGTCCTGACTTTC.

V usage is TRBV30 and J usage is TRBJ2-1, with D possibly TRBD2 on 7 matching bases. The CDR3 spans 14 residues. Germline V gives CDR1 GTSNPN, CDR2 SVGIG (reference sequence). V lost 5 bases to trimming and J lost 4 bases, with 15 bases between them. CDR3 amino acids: CAWDIGGTYNEQFF. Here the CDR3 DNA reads TGTGCCTGGGATATCGGGGGGACATACAATGAGCAGTTCTTC.

The DNA for the CDR3 is TGTGCCAGCACCGCGGCGGGACTGACCGTTGGAAACACCATATATTTT. It encodes CASTAAGLTVGNTIYF. The chain combines TRBV18 with TRBJ1-3; D might be TRBD1 (5 bases). In germline, CDR1 is KGHSH, CDR2 LQKENI. This CDR3 is built from 16 residues. Trimming cost V 8 bases and J 3 bases, with 20 bases left between them.

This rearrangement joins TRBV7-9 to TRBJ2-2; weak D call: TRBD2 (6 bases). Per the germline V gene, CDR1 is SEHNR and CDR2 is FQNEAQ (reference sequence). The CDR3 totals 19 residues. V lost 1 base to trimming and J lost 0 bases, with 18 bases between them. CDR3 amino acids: CASSLGLGVEIPNTGELFF. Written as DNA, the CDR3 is TGTGCCAGCAGCTTAGGACTAGGCGTGGAAATACCGAACACCGGGGAGCTGTTTTTT.

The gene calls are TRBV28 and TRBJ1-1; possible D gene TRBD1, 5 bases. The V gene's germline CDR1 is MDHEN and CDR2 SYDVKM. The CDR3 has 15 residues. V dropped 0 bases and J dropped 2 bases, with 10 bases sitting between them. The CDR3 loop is CASSLWGRANTEAFF. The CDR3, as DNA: TGTGCCAGCAGTTTATGGGGCAGGGCCAACACTGAAGCTTTCTTT.

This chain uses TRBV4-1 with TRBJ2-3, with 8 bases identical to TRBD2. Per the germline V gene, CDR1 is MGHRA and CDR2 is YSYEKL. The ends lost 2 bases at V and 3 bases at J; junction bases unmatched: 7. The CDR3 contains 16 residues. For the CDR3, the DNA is TGCGCCAGCAGCCAATGGGCGGGGGGCACGACAGATACGCAGTATTTT. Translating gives CASSQWAGGTTDTQYF.